This TCR beta chain was sequenced for a study of cytomegalovirus exposure and HLA in healthy donors. Both 60 Vbeta primers and 13 Jbeta primers went into the PCR. This table comes from immunoSEQ multiplex PCR, and its TCRdb copy is limited to in-frame clones, with some not included. The table includes 100,000 to 150,000 clones, around 82% detected once. Broader study findings: One variant, a missense change in DCLRE1C, was linked in a later analysis to TCR beta V- and J-gene trimming.

Germline V gives CDR1 SQVTM, CDR2 ANQGSEA. The CDR3 length is 15 residues. About this clone itself: Its antigen is unidentified.

Sequencing input: PBMCs. The chain links TRBV29-1 to TRBJ2-5; D perhaps matches TRBD1 (6 bases). The J call could be wrong; TRBJ2-7 is a better fit for the DNA end. This receptor was taken from a middle-aged man in good health and CMV-seronegative. CDR3: CSVGPDRKSSYEQYF. In DNA form, the CDR3 reads TGCAGCGTTGGCCCCGACAGGAAAAGCTCCTACGAGCAGTACTTC.